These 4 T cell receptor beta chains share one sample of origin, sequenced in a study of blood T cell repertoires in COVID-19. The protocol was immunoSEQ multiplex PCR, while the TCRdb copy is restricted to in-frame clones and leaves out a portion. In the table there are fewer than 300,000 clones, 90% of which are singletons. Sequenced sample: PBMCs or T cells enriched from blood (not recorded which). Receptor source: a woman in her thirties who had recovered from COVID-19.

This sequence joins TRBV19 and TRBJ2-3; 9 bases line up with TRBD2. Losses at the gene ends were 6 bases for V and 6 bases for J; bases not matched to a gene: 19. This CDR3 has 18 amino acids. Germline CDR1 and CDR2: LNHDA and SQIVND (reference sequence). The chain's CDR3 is CASRRGARVAGAPDTQYF. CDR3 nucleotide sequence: TGTGCCAGTAGACGGGGGGCTAGGGTAGCGGGGGCCCCGGATACGCAGTATTTT.

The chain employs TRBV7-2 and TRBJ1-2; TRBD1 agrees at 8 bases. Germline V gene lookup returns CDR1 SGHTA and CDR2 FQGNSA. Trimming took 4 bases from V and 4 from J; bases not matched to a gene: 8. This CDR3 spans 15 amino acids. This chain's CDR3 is CASSSWTGSGYGYTF. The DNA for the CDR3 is TGTGCCAGCAGCTCTTGGACAGGGTCGGGCTATGGCTACACCTTC.

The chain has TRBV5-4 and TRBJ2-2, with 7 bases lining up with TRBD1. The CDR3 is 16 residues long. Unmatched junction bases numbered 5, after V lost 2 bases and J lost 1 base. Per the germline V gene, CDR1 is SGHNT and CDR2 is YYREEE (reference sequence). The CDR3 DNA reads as TGTGCCAGCAGCTTTCCGGGACAGCTGAACACCGGGGAGCTGTTTTTT. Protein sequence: CASSFPGQLNTGELFF.

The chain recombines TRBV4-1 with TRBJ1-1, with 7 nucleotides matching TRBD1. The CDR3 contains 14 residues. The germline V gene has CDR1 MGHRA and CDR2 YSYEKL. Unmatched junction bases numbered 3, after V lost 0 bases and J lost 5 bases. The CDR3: CASSQETGATEAFF. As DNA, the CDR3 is TGCGCCAGCAGCCAAGAAACAGGGGCTACTGAAGCTTTCTTT.